What follows is one T cell receptor beta chain and its context. Its antigen remains unidentified. This specimen belongs to a study of shared clonotypes between healthy human individuals. Study as a whole: Those who served as donors were a couple of women and a few men between the ages of 18 and 49.

TCRdb keeps only in-frame clones here, not all; method: immunoSEQ multiplex PCR. The sample lists about 2.3 million clones; approximately 95% were seen once. CDR1 SGHDN and CDR2 FVKESK come from the germline V gene. This CDR3 is 14 amino acids long. Trimming removed 4 bases from V and 2 bases from J; junction bases left unmatched: 5. Study results and limitations: It was the non-shared clonotypes that had lower generation probabilities than clonotypes shared by all four donors. At large depth, rarefaction still showed sorted-subset sequencing to be incomplete. The represented genetic and exposure-history diversity was limited by the small number of donors.

This chain joins TRBV14 and TRBJ2-7; TRBD1 matches 7 bases. The sequencing sample was made of naive CD4+ T cells from PBMCs. The sample's subset: CD45RA+ positively selected. This receptor was taken from a man aged 18 to 29 in good health. Some clones in this sample may be carry-over from other donors' samples. The CDR3 reads CASSLGQIPYEQYF. As DNA, the CDR3 is TGTGCCAGCAGCCTGGGACAGATTCCCTACGAGCAGTACTTC. The full variable domain, with the rest looked up from reference TRBV14 and TRBJ2-7, is EAGVTQFPSHSVIEKGQTVTLRCDPISGHDNLYWYRRVMGKEIKFLLHFVKESKQDESGMPNNRFLAERTGGTYSTLKVQPAELEDSGVYFCASSLGQIPYEQYFGPGTRLTVT.